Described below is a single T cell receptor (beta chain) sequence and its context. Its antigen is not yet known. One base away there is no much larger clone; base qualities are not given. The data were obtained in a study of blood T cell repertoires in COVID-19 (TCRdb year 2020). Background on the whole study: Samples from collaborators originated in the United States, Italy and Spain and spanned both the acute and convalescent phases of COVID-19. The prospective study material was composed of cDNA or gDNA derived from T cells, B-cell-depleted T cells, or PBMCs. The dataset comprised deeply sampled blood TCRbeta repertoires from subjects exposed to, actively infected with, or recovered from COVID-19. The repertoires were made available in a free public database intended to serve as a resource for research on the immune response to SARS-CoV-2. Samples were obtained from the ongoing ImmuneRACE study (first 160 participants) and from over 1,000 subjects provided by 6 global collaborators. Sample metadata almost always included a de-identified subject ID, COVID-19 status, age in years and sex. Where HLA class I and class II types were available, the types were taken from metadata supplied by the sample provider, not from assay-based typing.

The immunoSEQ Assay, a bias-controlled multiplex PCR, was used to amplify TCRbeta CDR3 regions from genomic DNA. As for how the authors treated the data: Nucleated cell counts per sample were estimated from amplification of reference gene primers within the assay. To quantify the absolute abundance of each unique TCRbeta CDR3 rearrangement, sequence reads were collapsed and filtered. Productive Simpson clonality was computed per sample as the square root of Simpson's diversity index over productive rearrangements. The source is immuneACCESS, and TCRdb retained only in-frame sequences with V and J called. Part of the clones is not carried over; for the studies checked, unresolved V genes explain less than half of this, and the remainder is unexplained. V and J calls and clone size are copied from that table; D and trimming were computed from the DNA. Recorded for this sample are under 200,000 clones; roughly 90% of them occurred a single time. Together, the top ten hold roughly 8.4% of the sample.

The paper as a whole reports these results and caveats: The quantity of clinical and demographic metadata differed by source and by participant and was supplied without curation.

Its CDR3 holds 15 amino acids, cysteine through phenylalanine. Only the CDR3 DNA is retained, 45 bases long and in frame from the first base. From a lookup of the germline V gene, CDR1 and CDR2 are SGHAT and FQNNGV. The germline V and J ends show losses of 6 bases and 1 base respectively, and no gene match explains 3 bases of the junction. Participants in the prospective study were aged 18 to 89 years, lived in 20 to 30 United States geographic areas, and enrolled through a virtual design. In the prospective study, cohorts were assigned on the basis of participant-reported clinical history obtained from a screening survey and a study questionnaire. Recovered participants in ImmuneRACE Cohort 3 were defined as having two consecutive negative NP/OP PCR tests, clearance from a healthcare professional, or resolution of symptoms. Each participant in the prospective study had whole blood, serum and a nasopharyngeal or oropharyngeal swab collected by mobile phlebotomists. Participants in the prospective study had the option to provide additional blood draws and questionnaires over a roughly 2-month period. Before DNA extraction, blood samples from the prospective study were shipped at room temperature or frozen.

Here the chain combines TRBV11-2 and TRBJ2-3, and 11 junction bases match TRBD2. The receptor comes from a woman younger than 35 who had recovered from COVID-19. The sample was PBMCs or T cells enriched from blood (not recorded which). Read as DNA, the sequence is TGTGCCAGCAGGCCGACTAGCGGGGGCACAGATACGCAGTATTTT. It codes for CASRPTSGGTDTQYF.